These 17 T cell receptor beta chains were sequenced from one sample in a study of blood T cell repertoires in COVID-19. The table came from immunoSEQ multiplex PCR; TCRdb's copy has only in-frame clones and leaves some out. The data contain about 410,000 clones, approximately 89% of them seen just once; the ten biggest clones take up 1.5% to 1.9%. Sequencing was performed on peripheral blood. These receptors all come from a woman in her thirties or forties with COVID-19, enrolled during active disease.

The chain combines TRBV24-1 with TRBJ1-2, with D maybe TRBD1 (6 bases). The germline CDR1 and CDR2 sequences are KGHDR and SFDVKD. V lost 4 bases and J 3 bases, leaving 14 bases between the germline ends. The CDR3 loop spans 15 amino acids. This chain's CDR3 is CATSEPDRGYYGYTF. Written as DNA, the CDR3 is TGTGCCACCAGTGAGCCGGACAGAGGATACTATGGCTACACCTTC.

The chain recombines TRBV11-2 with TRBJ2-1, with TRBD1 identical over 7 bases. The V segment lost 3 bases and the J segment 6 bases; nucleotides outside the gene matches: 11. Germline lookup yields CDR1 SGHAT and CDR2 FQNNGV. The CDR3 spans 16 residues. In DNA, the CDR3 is TGTGCCAGCAGCTTTTCGGGGCAGGGGGTAGCCAATGAGCAGTTCTTC. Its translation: CASSFSGQGVANEQFF.

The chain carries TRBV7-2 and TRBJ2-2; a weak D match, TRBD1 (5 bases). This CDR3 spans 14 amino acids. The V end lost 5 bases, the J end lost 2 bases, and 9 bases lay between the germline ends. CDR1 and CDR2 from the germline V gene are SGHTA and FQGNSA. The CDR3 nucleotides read TGTGCCAGCAGCCCAGACAGAAACACCGGGGAGCTGTTTTTT. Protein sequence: CASSPDRNTGELFF.

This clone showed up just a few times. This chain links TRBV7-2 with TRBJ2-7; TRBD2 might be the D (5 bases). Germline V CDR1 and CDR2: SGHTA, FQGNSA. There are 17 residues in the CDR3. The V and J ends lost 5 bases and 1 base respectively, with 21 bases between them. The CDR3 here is CASSLSFLRVQSYEQYF. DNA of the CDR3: TGTGCCAGCAGCCTCAGTTTCCTGAGGGTCCAATCCTACGAGCAGTACTTC.

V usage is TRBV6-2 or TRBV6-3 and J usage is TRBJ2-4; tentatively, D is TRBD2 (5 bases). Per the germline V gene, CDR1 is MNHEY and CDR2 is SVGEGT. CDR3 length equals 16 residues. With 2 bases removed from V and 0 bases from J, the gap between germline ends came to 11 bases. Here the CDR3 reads CASSYSRDLAKNIQYF. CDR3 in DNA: TGTGCCAGCAGTTACAGCCGGGATCTAGCCAAAAACATTCAGTACTTC.

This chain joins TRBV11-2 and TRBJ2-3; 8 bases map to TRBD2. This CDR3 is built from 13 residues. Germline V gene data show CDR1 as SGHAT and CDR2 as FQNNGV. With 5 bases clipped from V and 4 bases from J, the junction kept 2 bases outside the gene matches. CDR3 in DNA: TGTGCCAGCAGCCGGGGGGGGGCAGATACGCAGTATTTT. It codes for CASSRGGADTQYF. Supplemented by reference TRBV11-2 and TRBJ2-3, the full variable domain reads EAGVAQSPRYKIIEKRQSVAFWCNPISGHATLYWYQQILGQGPKLLIQFQNNGVVDDSQLPKDRFSAERLKGVDSTLKIQPAKLEDSAVYLCASSRGGADTQYFGPGTRLTVL.

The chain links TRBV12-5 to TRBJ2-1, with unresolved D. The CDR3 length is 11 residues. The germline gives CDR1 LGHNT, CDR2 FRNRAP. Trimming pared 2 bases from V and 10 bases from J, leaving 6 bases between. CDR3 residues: CASGLRREQFF. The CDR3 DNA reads TGTGCTAGTGGTTTGCGCAGGGAGCAGTTCTTC.

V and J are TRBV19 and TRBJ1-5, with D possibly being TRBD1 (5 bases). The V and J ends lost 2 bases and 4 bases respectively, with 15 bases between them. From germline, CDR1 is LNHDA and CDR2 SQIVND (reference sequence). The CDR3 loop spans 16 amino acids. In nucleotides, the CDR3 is TGTGCCAGTAGTATAACGAGCAGGGCGAGGAATCAGCCCCAGCATTTT. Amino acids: CASSITSRARNQPQHF.

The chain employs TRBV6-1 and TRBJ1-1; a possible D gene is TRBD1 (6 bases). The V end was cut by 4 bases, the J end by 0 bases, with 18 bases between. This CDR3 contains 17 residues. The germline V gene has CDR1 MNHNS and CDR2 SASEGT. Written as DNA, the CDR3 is TGTGCCAGCAGTGTGGGGGGGCGCGGGCTAATGAACACTGAAGCTTTCTTT. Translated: CASSVGGRGLMNTEAFF.

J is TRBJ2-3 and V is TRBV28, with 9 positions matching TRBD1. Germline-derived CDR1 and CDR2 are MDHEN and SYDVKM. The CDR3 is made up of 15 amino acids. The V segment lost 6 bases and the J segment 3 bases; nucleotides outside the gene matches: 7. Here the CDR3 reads CASRLQGASTDTQYF. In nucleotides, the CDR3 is TGTGCCAGCAGGCTACAGGGGGCGAGTACAGATACGCAGTATTTT.

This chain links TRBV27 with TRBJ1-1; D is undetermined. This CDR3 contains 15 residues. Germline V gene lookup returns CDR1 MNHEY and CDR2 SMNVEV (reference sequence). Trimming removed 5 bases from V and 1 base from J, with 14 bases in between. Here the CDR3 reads CASSPLARSNTEAFF. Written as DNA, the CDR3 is TGTGCCAGCAGTCCCCTGGCGCGGTCGAACACTGAAGCTTTCTTT.

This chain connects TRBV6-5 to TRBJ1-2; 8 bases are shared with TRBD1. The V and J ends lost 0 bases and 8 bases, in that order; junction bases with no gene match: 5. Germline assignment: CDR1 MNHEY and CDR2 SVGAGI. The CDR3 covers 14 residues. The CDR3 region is CASSYSQGAGGYTF. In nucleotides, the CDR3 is TGTGCCAGCAGTTACTCCCAGGGGGCGGGAGGCTACACCTTC.

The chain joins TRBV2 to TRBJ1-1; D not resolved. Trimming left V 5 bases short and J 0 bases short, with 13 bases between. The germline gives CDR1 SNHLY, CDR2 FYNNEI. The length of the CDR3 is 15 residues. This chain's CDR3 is CASSMAGRVNTEAFF. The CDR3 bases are TGTGCCAGCAGTATGGCGGGTAGGGTGAACACTGAAGCTTTCTTT.

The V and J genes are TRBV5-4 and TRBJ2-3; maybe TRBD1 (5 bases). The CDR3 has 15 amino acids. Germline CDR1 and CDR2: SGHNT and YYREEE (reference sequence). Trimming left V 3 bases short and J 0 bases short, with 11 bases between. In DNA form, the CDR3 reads TGTGCCAGCAGCTACAGGACCGGTAGCACAGATACGCAGTATTTT. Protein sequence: CASSYRTGSTDTQYF.

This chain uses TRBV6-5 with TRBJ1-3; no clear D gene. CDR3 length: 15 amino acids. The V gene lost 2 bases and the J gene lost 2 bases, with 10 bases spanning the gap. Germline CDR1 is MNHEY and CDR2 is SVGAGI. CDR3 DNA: TGTGCCAGCAGTTACCGGGAGGGAACTGGAAACACCATATATTTT. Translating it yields CASSYREGTGNTIYF.

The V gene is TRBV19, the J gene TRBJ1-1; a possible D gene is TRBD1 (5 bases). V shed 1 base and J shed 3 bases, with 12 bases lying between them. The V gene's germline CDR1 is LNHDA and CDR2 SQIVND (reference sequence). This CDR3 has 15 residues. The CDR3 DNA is TGTGCCAGTAGTATAGTTGTAGGGGCCGACACTGAAGCTTTCTTT. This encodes CASSIVVGADTEAFF.

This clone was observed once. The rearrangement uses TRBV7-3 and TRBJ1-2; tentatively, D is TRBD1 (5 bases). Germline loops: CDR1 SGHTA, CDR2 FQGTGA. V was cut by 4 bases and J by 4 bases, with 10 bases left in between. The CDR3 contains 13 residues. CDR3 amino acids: CASSSDTGYGYTF. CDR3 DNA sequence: TGTGCCAGCAGCTCGGACACGGGCTATGGCTACACCTTC.